Given below is one T cell receptor beta chain in context. The repertoire was sequenced with immunoSEQ multiplex PCR; TCRdb's copy has only in-frame clones and lacks some. Here the sample spans around 3,900 clones, 70% to 80% being singletons. These data belong to a study of immune cell composition in non-small cell lung cancer. There are 13 residues in the CDR3. Trimming removed 4 bases at V and 0 bases at J, with 5 bases between. Germline V gives CDR1 SGDLS, CDR2 YYNGEE. This clonotype was obtained from a human donor with non-small cell lung cancer. The chain joins TRBV9 to TRBJ1-3; D is unclear. Sequencing was done on a sample of lung tumor tissue. The CDR3 DNA follows: TGTGCCAGCAGCTCCCACTCTGGAAACACCATATATTTT. Amino acid sequence: CASSSHSGNTIYF.